This TCR beta chain was documented in a study of vaccination effects on CD4 cells after COVID-19. The overall study: Wells each received two million PBMC, cultured with about 10 IU/ml IL-2 and around 9.8 ug/ml peptides.

Germline-derived CDR1 and CDR2 are SQVTM and ANQGSEA. With 7 bases clipped from V and 5 bases from J, the junction kept 9 bases outside the gene matches. This CDR3 region has 14 residues. Upon completion of around eleven days in culture, CD4+ T cells were isolated. Either the mRNA-1273 or the BNT162b2 vaccine was given to participants as two doses. It was on days 3 and 7 that half the medium was replaced with IL-2 medium. Sequencing was performed with immunoSEQ multiplex PCR; in TCRdb, only in-frame clones are kept and a portion is missing. The table records about 73,000 clones, nearly 75% of them present only once. As concerns this clone: What it recognizes is unknown.

Specimen: CD4+ T cells from PBMCs cultured without peptide, collected after COVID-19 vaccination. The chain couples TRBV29-1 to TRBJ2-1, with 9 bases that match TRBD1. This TCR was sampled from a human donor who received a COVID-19 vaccine. The CDR3 DNA follows: TGCAGCGCTGGAGGGACAGGGTTGAACAATGAGCAGTTCTTC. As protein: CSAGGTGLNNEQFF.